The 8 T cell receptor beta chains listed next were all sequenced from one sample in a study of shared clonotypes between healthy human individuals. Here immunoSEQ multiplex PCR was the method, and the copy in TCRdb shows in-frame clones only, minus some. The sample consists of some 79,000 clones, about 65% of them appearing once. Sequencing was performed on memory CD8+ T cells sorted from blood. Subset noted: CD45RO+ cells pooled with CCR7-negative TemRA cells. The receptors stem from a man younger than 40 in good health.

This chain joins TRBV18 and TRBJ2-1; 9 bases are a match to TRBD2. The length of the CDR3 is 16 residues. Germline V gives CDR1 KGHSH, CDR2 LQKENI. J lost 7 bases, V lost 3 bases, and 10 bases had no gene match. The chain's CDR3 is CASSPSGRKHRNEQFF. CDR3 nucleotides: TGTGCCAGCTCACCTAGCGGGAGAAAGCATCGGAATGAGCAGTTCTTC.

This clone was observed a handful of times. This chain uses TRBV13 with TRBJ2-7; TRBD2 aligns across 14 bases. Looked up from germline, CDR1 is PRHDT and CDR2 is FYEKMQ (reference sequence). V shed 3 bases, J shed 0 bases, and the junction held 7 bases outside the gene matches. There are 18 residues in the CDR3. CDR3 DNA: TGTGCCAGCAGCTTGCTGGGACTAGCGGGAGTCCCCTCCTACGAGCAGTACTTC. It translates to CASSLLGLAGVPSYEQYF.

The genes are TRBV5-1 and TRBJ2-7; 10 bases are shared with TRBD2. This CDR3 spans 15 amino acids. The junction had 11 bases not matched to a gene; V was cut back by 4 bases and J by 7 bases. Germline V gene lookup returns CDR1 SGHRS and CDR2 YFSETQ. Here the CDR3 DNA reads TGCGCCAGCAGCCAGGGACTAGCGACCGAGGGGGAGCAGTACTTC. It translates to CASSQGLATEGEQYF. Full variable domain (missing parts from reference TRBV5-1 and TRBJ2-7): KAGVTQTPRYLIKTRGQQVTLSCSPISGHRSVSWYQQTPGQGLQFLFEYFSETQRNKGNFPGRFSGRQFSNSRSEMNVSTLELGDSALYLCASSQGLATEGEQYFGPGTRLTVT.

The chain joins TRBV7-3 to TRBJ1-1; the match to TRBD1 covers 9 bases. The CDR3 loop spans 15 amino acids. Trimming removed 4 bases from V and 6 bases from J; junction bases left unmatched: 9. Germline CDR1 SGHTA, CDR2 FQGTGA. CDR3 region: CASSSWTGEWAEAFF. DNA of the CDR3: TGTGCCAGCAGCTCCTGGACAGGGGAGTGGGCTGAAGCTTTCTTT.

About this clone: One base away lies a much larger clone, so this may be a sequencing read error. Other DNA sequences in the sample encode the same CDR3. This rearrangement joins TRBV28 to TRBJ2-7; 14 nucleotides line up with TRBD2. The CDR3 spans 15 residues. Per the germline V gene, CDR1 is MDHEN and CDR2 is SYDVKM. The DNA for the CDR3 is TGTGCCAGCAGAAAGACTAGCGGGAGGGCCTACGAGCAGTACTTT. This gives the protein CASRKTSGRAYEQYF. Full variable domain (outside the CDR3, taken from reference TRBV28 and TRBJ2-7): DVKVTQSSRYLVKRTGEKVFLECVQDMDHENMFWYRQDPGLGLRLIYFSYDVKMKEKGDIPEGYSVSREKKERFSLILESASTNQTSMYLCASRKTSGRAYEQYFGPGTRLTVT.

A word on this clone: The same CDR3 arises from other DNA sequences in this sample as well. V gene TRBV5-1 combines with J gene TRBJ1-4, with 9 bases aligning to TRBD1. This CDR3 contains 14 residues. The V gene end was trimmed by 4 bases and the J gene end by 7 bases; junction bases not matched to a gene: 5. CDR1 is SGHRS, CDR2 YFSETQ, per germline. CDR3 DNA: TGCGCCAGCAGCCCAGACAGGGGGAGTGAAAAACTGTTTTTT. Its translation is CASSPDRGSEKLFF.

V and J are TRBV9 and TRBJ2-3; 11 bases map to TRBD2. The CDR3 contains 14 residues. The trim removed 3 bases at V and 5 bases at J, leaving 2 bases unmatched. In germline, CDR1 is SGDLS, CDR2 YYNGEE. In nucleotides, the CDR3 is TGTGCCAGCAGCGGCGGGACTAGCGGAGATACGCAGTATTTT. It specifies CASSGGTSGDTQYF.

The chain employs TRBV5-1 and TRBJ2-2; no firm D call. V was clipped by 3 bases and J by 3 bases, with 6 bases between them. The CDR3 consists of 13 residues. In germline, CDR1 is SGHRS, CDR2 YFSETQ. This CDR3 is CASSSPYTGELFF. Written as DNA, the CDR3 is TGCGCCAGCAGCTCTCCCTACACCGGGGAGCTGTTTTTT.